This TCR beta chain was identified during a study of CD8 T cells in ankylosing spondylitis. Trimming cost V 1 base and J 0 bases; bases outside gene matches: 5. Germline V gene data show CDR1 as LGHDT and CDR2 as YNNKEL (reference sequence). The CDR3 runs to 16 residues. TCRdb reprocessed the 5' RACE reads with MiXCR, giving one entry per CDR3 protein. The sample yields roughly 230,000 distinct CDR3 sequences, 15% to 20% seen once. V gene TRBV3-1 combines with J gene TRBJ1-1; 7 positions agree with TRBD1. Sequencing was performed on blood, either unsorted or a sorted T cell fraction (not recorded which). The TCR comes from a male donor with ankylosing spondylitis or in good health (not recorded which). This chain's CDR3 is CASSQAPTGLNTEAFF. CDR3 DNA sequence: TGTGCCAGCAGCCAAGCGCCGACAGGGCTGAACACTGAAGCTTTCTTT. The full variable domain, rest sourced from reference TRBV3-1 and TRBJ1-1, is DTAVSQTPKYLVTQMGNDKSIKCEQNLGHDTMYWYKQDSKKFLKIMFSYNNKELIINETVPNRFSPKSPDKAHLNLHINSLELGDSAVYFCASSQAPTGLNTEAFFGQGTRLTVV.